A single sample is the source of the 13 T cell receptor beta chains below, sequenced in a study of identifying expanded T cells in peripheral blood. Sequencing used immunoSEQ multiplex PCR; TCRdb keeps in-frame clones, though not all of them. The sample has some 120,000 clones; approximately 88% are singletons. Source material: blood. Receptors originate from a person aged 18 to 69 in good health.

This chain links TRBV19 with TRBJ1-6; D is perhaps TRBD1 (5 bases). V dropped 3 bases and J dropped 3 bases, with 9 bases sitting between them. Looked up from germline, CDR1 is LNHDA and CDR2 is SQIVND (reference sequence). The CDR3 covers 15 residues. As DNA, the CDR3 is TGTGCCAGTAGTATCCAGGGCTACTATAATTCACCCCTCCACTTT. This codes for CASSIQGYYNSPLHF.

The chain links TRBV5-1 to TRBJ2-3; D might be TRBD1 (6 bases). In germline, CDR1 is SGHRS, CDR2 YFSETQ. The CDR3 totals 15 residues. The germline V and J ends were trimmed by 3 bases and 6 bases, with 17 bases remaining between them. This chain's CDR3 is CASSSDSPHRDTQYF. The DNA for the CDR3 is TGCGCCAGCAGCTCGGACAGCCCCCATCGGGATACGCAGTATTTT.

This chain links TRBV5-6 with TRBJ2-5; TRBD1 aligns across 8 bases. Unmatched junction bases numbered 8, after V lost 2 bases and J lost 5 bases. Germline values: CDR1 SGHDT, CDR2 YYEEEE. This CDR3 region has 15 residues. This chain's CDR3 is CASSLELQGDETQYF. The DNA of the CDR3 is TGTGCCAGCAGCTTAGAGTTACAGGGGGATGAGACCCAGTACTTC.

The gene calls are TRBV4-1 and TRBJ2-1; D tentatively fits TRBD1 or TRBD2 (5 bases each). CDR3 length: 20 residues. V gave up 2 bases and J gave up 12 bases, with 35 bases separating them. Germline lookup yields CDR1 MGHRA and CDR2 YSYEKL. The chain's CDR3 is CASSQSPEPWSLKNNGGQFF. The DNA of the CDR3 is TGCGCCAGCAGCCAATCCCCCGAACCCTGGTCCCTCAAAAACAATGGGGGGCAGTTCTTC.

This clone was observed once. V is TRBV18 and J is TRBJ2-5, with a weak D call TRBD2 (5 bases). V dropped 3 bases and J dropped 5 bases, with 10 bases sitting between them. Germline loops: CDR1 KGHSH, CDR2 LQKENI. The CDR3 covers 13 residues. The DNA of the CDR3 is TGTGCCAGCTCACCCGGGGTTTTGGAGACCCAGTACTTC. Translation: CASSPGVLETQYF. The whole variable domain, remainder taken from reference TRBV18 and TRBJ2-5, is NAGVMQNPRHLVRRRGQEARLRCSPMKGHSHVYWYRQLPEEGLKFMVYLQKENIIDESGMPKERFSAEFPKEGPSILRIQQVVRGDSAAYFCASSPGVLETQYFGPGTRLLVL.

The gene calls are TRBV2 and TRBJ2-1, with 7 bases matching TRBD2. Germline V gene data show CDR1 as SNHLY and CDR2 as FYNNEI. J lost 8 bases, V lost 6 bases, and 13 bases had no gene match. The CDR3 is made up of 15 amino acids. CDR3 loop: CASSQVSGAGHEQFF. In nucleotides, the CDR3 is TGTGCCAGCAGCCAGGTTTCCGGAGCGGGGCATGAGCAGTTCTTC. Using reference TRBV2 and TRBJ2-1 for the parts outside the CDR3, the full variable domain is EPEVTQTPSHQVTQMGQEVILRCVPISNHLYFYWYRQILGQKVEFLVSFYNNEISEKSEIFDDQFSVERPDGSNFTLKIRSTKLEDSAMYFCASSQVSGAGHEQFFGPGTRLTVL.

This clone is a singleton in its sample. V gene TRBV5-6 combines with J gene TRBJ1-6; D call uncertain. This CDR3 comprises 16 residues. CDR1 and CDR2 from the germline V gene are SGHDT and YYEEEE. V shed 0 bases and J shed 5 bases, with 12 bases lying between them. The CDR3 DNA reads as TGTGCCAGCAGCTTGGCCCCACCCGGGGATAATTCACCCCTCCACTTT. As protein: CASSLAPPGDNSPLHF.

V gene TRBV9 combines with J gene TRBJ1-3; 8 bases map to TRBD1. Germline values: CDR1 SGDLS, CDR2 YYNGEE. The CDR3 is 13 residues long. V shed 10 bases and J 4 bases; nucleotides not matched to a gene: 7. The CDR3 here is CASDRGYGNTIYF. For the CDR3, the DNA is TGTGCCTCCGACAGGGGCTACGGAAACACCATATATTTT.

The rearrangement links TRBV7-2 to TRBJ1-5; a weak D match, TRBD1 (5 bases). This CDR3 region has 14 residues. Germline CDR1 reads SGHTA; CDR2 reads FQGNSA. V was cut by 3 bases and J by 7 bases, with 13 bases left in between. The CDR3 sequence is CASSFNSPGQPQHF. The CDR3, as DNA: TGTGCCAGCAGCTTTAACTCCCCAGGGCAGCCCCAGCATTTT.

The chain recombines TRBV28 with TRBJ1-1; D is unclear. V gave up 6 bases and J gave up 0 bases, with 8 bases separating them. This CDR3 is built from 13 residues. The germline V gene encodes CDR1 MDHEN and CDR2 SYDVKM. This chain's CDR3 is CASRPSMNTEAFF. In DNA, the CDR3 is TGTGCCAGCAGGCCTAGTATGAACACTGAAGCTTTCTTT. Variable domain in full (rest from reference TRBV28 and TRBJ1-1): DVKVTQSSRYLVKRTGEKVFLECVQDMDHENMFWYRQDPGLGLRLIYFSYDVKMKEKGDIPEGYSVSREKKERFSLILESASTNQTSMYLCASRPSMNTEAFFGQGTRLTVV.

The chain carries TRBV7-2 and TRBJ1-2; D call uncertain. In germline, CDR1 is SGHTA, CDR2 FQGNSA. The CDR3 contains 16 residues. The V and J ends lost 8 bases and 2 bases respectively, with 21 bases between them. The CDR3 loop reads CASGDSNRNGNYGYTF. The CDR3 DNA sequence: TGTGCCAGCGGCGATTCGAATAGAAATGGGAACTATGGCTACACCTTC. Full variable domain (rest looked up from reference TRBV7-2 and TRBJ1-2): GAGVSQSPSNKVTEKGKDVELRCDPISGHTALYWYRQSLGQGLEFLIYFQGNSAPDKSGLPSDRFSAERTGGSVSTLTIQRTQQEDSAVYLCASGDSNRNGNYGYTFGSGTRLTVV.

By proportion, this clone is medium-sized (0.01 to 0.1%). This chain uses TRBV10-3 with TRBJ1-2, with a weak D call TRBD1 (5 bases). The CDR3 has 12 residues. With 4 bases removed from V and 6 bases from J, the gap between germline ends came to 9 bases. CDR1 is ENHRY, CDR2 SYGVKD, per germline. The CDR3, as DNA: TGTGCCATCAGTGGTGGGGACCATGGCTACACCTTC. Translation gives CAISGGDHGYTF.

The chain is built from TRBV6-6 and TRBJ2-3; D is ambiguous. V lost 0 bases to trimming and J lost 4 bases, with 5 bases between them. The CDR3 has 13 residues. Germline CDR1 is MNHNY and CDR2 is SVGAGI (reference sequence). The CDR3 DNA is TGTGCCAGCAGTTACTCGAACTCAGATACGCAGTATTTT. Its translation is CASSYSNSDTQYF.